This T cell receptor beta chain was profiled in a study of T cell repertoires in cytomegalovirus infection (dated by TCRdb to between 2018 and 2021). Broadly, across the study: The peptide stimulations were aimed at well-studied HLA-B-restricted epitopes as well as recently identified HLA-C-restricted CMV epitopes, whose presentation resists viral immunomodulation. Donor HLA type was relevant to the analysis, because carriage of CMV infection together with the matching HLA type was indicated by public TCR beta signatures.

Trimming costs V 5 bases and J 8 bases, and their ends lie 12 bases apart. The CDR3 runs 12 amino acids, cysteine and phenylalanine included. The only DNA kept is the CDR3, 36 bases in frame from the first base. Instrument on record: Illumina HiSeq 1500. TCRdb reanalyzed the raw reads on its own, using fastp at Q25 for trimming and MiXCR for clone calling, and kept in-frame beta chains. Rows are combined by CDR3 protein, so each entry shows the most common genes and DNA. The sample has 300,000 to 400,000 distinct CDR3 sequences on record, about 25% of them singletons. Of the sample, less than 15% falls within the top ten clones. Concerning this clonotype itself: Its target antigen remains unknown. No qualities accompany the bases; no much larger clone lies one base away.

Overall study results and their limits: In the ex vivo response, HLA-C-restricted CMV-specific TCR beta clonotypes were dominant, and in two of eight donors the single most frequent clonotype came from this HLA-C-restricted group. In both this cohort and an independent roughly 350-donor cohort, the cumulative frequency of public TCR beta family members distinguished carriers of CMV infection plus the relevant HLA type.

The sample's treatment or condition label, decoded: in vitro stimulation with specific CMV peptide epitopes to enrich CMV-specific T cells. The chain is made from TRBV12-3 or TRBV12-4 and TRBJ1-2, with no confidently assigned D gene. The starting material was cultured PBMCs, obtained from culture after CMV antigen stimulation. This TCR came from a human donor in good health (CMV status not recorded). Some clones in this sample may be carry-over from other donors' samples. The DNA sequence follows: TGTGCCAGCAGTCTGGGCTGGAGGGGCTACACCTTC. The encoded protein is CASSLGWRGYTF.